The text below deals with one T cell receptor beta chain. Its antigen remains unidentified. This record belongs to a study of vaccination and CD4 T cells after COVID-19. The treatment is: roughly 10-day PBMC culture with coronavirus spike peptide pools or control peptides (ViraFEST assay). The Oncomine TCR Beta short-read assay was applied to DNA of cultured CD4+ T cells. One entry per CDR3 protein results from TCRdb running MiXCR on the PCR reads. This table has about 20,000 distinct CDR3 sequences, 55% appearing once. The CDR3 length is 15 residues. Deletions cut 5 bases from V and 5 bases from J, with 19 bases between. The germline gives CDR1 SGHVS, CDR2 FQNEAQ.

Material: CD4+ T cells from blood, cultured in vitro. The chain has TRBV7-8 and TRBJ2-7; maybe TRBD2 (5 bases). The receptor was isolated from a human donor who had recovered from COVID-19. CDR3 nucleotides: TGTGCCAGCAGCCCCCCACGGAGGTACGGTGACGAGCAGTACTTC. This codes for CASSPPRRYGDEQYF.